Included here is one TCR beta chain sequence, with context. Other DNA variants within this sample encode the same CDR3. The record originates from a study of shared T cell receptors in the human thymus. Germline V lookup: CDR1 DFQATT, CDR2 SNEGSKA (reference sequence). This CDR3 has 11 residues. The V and J ends lost 4 bases and 2 bases respectively, with 6 bases between them. Measured with immunoSEQ multiplex PCR; TCRdb has only the in-frame clones, and not every one. The sample lists 700,000 or so clones, approximately 83% occurring once. This sample was also put to use in a study of human thymus T cells. As that report states: Related research has reported that thymic repertoires overlap highly among unrelated individuals.

The clonotype comes from a girl less than two years old with a congenital heart defect. The chain carries TRBV20-1 and TRBJ2-7, with unresolved D. The sample taken for sequencing was thymocytes. The CDR3 coding sequence is TGCAGTGCTACTCGTGCCTACGAGCAGTACTTC. This gives the protein CSATRAYEQYF.